This is a list of T cell receptor beta chains from one sample in a study of T cell repertoires in cytomegalovirus infection. These TCRs' antigens remain unknown. MiXCR, run by TCRdb on the reads, gives a single entry per CDR3 protein. In the table there are about 770,000 distinct CDR3 sequences, about 28% of which are singletons. Specimen: cultured CD8+ T cells from PBMCs, collected from culture after CMV antigen stimulation. These receptors originate from a human donor in good health (CMV status not recorded). Some clones in this sample may be carry-over from other donors' samples. CDR3s include the opening cysteine and the closing phenylalanine or tryptophan. Fields, in order: J gene, clone size, D gene, V gene, CDR3 protein, CDR3 DNA. A D gene is named only where the DNA matches it firmly. Clone size is stated in some rows and not others, as once, few, many or a class when expanded.

J gene: TRBJ1-1; clone size: NA; D gene: NA; V gene: TRBV12-3/TRBV12-4; CDR3 protein: CASSSPQGFHTEAFF; CDR3 DNA: TGTGCCAGCAGCTCACCCCAGGGATTCCACACTGAAGCTTTCTTT
J gene: TRBJ2-4; clone size: few; D gene: NA; V gene: TRBV23-1; CDR3 protein: CASSLRQAPKNIQYF; CDR3 DNA: TGCGCCAGCAGCCTTAGACAGGCTCCCAAAAACATTCAGTACTTC
J gene: TRBJ1-2; clone size: few; D gene: NA; V gene: TRBV7-9; CDR3 protein: CASSIGSGVSGGYTF; CDR3 DNA: TGTGCCAGCAGCATAGGGAGCGGGGTGTCAGGTGGCTACACCTTC
J gene: TRBJ2-1; clone size: few; D gene: NA; V gene: TRBV5-6; CDR3 protein: CASSPLRGAASEQFF; CDR3 DNA: TGTGCCAGCAGCCCGCTCCGGGGGGCTGCCAGTGAGCAGTTCTTC
J gene: TRBJ1-4; clone size: NA; D gene: TRBD1; V gene: TRBV5-4; CDR3 protein: CASSLEQGSEKLFF; CDR3 DNA: TGTGCCAGCAGCTTGGAACAGGGGTCTGAAAAACTGTTTTTT
J gene: TRBJ1-1; clone size: few; D gene: NA; V gene: TRBV6-1; CDR3 protein: CASSERGGWTEAFF; CDR3 DNA: TGTGCCAGCAGTGAGAGGGGTGGTTGGACTGAAGCTTTCTTT
J gene: TRBJ2-2; clone size: NA; D gene: NA; V gene: TRBV12-3/TRBV12-4; CDR3 protein: CASSIPAGPVNTGELFF; CDR3 DNA: TGTGCCAGCAGTATCCCAGCAGGGCCAGTGAACACCGGGGAGCTGTTTTTT
J gene: TRBJ2-7; clone size: NA; D gene: NA; V gene: TRBV27; CDR3 protein: CASSPTRPVKNSYEQYF; CDR3 DNA: TGTGCCAGCAGTCCCACCCGGCCGGTCAAGAACTCCTACGAGCAGTACTTC
J gene: TRBJ1-1; clone size: NA; D gene: TRBD1; V gene: TRBV12-5; CDR3 protein: CASGYTGATEAFF; CDR3 DNA: TGTGCTAGTGGGTACACAGGGGCCACTGAAGCTTTCTTT
J gene: TRBJ1-1; clone size: NA; D gene: NA; V gene: TRBV27; CDR3 protein: CASRYNTEAFF; CDR3 DNA: TGTGCCAGCAGGTACAACACTGAAGCTTTCTTT
J gene: TRBJ2-7; clone size: NA; D gene: NA; V gene: TRBV25-1; CDR3 protein: CASSEFAGFEQYF; CDR3 DNA: TGTGCCAGCAGTGAATTCGCTGGGTTCGAGCAGTACTTC
J gene: TRBJ2-7; clone size: NA; D gene: NA; V gene: TRBV18; CDR3 protein: CASSPDKTGGYEQYF; CDR3 DNA: TGTGCCAGCTCACCGGATAAAACTGGGGGCTACGAGCAGTACTTC
J gene: TRBJ1-5; clone size: few; D gene: NA; V gene: TRBV6-1; CDR3 protein: CASSFGEGQPQHF; CDR3 DNA: TGTGCCAGCAGTTTCGGGGAGGGTCAGCCCCAGCATTTT
J gene: TRBJ2-2; clone size: many; D gene: TRBD1; V gene: TRBV7-7; CDR3 protein: CASSSGTGGRTGELFF; CDR3 DNA: TGTGCTAGCAGCTCCGGGACAGGGGGCCGGACCGGGGAGCTGTTTTTT
J gene: TRBJ2-5; clone size: NA; D gene: NA; V gene: TRBV5-4; CDR3 protein: CASSLAAGAETQYF; CDR3 DNA: TGTGCCAGCAGCTTGGCCGCGGGGGCGGAGACCCAGTACTTC
J gene: TRBJ2-7; clone size: many; D gene: NA; V gene: TRBV15; CDR3 protein: CATSRDRSYEQYF; CDR3 DNA: TGTGCCACCAGCAGAGACAGATCCTACGAGCAGTACTTC
J gene: TRBJ1-1; clone size: NA; D gene: NA; V gene: TRBV16; CDR3 protein: CASSQFRGLGNTEAFF; CDR3 DNA: TGTGCCAGCAGCCAATTCAGGGGCTTAGGGAACACTGAAGCTTTCTTT
J gene: TRBJ2-3; clone size: NA; D gene: TRBD2; V gene: TRBV6-1; CDR3 protein: CASSYLAGPGTDTQYF; CDR3 DNA: TGTGCCAGCAGTTACCTAGCGGGCCCCGGCACAGATACGCAGTATTTT
J gene: TRBJ2-1; clone size: many; D gene: TRBD2; V gene: TRBV7-8; CDR3 protein: CASSSLGAGGLYNEQFF; CDR3 DNA: TGTGCCAGCAGCTCTCTCGGGGCGGGGGGGCTGTACAATGAGCAGTTCTTC
J gene: TRBJ1-1; clone size: once; D gene: NA; V gene: TRBV7-4; CDR3 protein: CASSLSDATRTEAFF; CDR3 DNA: TGTGCCAGCAGCTTATCCGACGCCACGCGGACTGAAGCTTTCTTT
J gene: TRBJ2-1; clone size: NA; D gene: TRBD2; V gene: TRBV7-8; CDR3 protein: CASSLAPAGLSYNEQFF; CDR3 DNA: TGTGCCAGCAGCTTAGCCCCAGCGGGACTCTCCTACAATGAGCAGTTCTTC
J gene: TRBJ1-6; clone size: NA; D gene: TRBD1; V gene: TRBV6-1; CDR3 protein: CASSGWGQGHHSPLHF; CDR3 DNA: TGTGCCAGCAGTGGATGGGGACAGGGGCATCATTCACCCCTCCACTTT
J gene: TRBJ2-1; clone size: NA; D gene: TRBD1; V gene: TRBV4-3; CDR3 protein: CASSQGSGQSYNEQFF; CDR3 DNA: TGCGCCAGCAGCCAAGGGTCGGGACAGAGTTACAATGAGCAGTTCTTC
J gene: TRBJ1-4; clone size: few; D gene: NA; V gene: TRBV6-5; CDR3 protein: CASSYLGRGEKLFF; CDR3 DNA: TGTGCCAGCAGTTACTTAGGGAGAGGGGAAAAACTGTTTTTT
J gene: TRBJ2-3; clone size: NA; D gene: TRBD2; V gene: TRBV18; CDR3 protein: CASSPTSGGRILGSTDTQYF; CDR3 DNA: TGTGCCAGCTCACCAACCAGCGGGGGCCGAATCCTTGGTAGCACAGATACGCAGTATTTT
J gene: TRBJ2-2; clone size: NA; D gene: TRBD1; V gene: TRBV6-5; CDR3 protein: CASRPGQGLTGELFF; CDR3 DNA: TGTGCCAGCAGACCGGGACAGGGGTTAACCGGGGAGCTGTTTTTT
J gene: TRBJ1-1; clone size: NA; D gene: NA; V gene: TRBV11-2; CDR3 protein: CASSSGRFMNTEAFF; CDR3 DNA: TGTGCCAGCAGCTCCGGACGGTTCATGAACACTGAAGCTTTCTTT
J gene: TRBJ2-5; clone size: NA; D gene: NA; V gene: TRBV7-3; CDR3 protein: CASSIGTKETQYF; CDR3 DNA: TGTGCCAGCAGCATCGGGACAAAAGAGACCCAGTACTTC
J gene: TRBJ1-1; clone size: NA; D gene: NA; V gene: TRBV5-1; CDR3 protein: CAGSWTADDTEAFF; CDR3 DNA: TGCGCCGGCAGCTGGACAGCCGATGACACTGAAGCTTTCTTT
J gene: TRBJ1-5; clone size: NA; D gene: TRBD1; V gene: TRBV6-5; CDR3 protein: CASSSGGRWNQPQHF; CDR3 DNA: TGTGCCAGCAGTTCAGGGGGCCGATGGAATCAGCCCCAGCATTTT
J gene: TRBJ2-6; clone size: NA; D gene: NA; V gene: TRBV15; CDR3 protein: CATELSGANVLTF; CDR3 DNA: TGTGCCACCGAGCTCTCTGGGGCCAACGTCCTGACTTTC
J gene: TRBJ2-1; clone size: few; D gene: NA; V gene: TRBV7-9; CDR3 protein: CASSLSQTYDAEQFF; CDR3 DNA: TGTGCCAGCAGCTTAAGTCAGACGTACGACGCGGAGCAGTTCTTC
J gene: TRBJ1-1; clone size: NA; D gene: NA; V gene: TRBV12-3/TRBV12-4; CDR3 protein: CASSGSLNTEAFF; CDR3 DNA: TGTGCCAGCAGTGGATCCCTTAACACTGAAGCTTTCTTT
J gene: TRBJ1-2; clone size: NA; D gene: TRBD1; V gene: TRBV6-2/TRBV6-3; CDR3 protein: CASHRGDTNYGYTF; CDR3 DNA: TGTGCCAGCCACAGGGGGGATACTAACTATGGCTACACCTTC
J gene: TRBJ2-7; clone size: NA; D gene: TRBD1; V gene: TRBV19; CDR3 protein: CASATRDSPSYEQYF; CDR3 DNA: TGTGCCAGCGCAACTAGGGACAGCCCGTCCTACGAGCAGTACTTC
J gene: TRBJ2-2; clone size: few; D gene: TRBD1; V gene: TRBV7-9; CDR3 protein: CASSPRGGGVNTGELFF; CDR3 DNA: TGTGCCAGCAGCCCCCGAGGGGGCGGCGTTAACACCGGGGAGCTGTTTTTT
J gene: TRBJ2-1; clone size: NA; D gene: NA; V gene: TRBV4-1; CDR3 protein: CASSQRDYNEQFF; CDR3 DNA: TGCGCCAGCAGCCAGAGGGACTACAATGAGCAGTTCTTC
J gene: TRBJ1-1; clone size: NA; D gene: NA; V gene: TRBV7-9; CDR3 protein: CASSRPISGGGTEAFF; CDR3 DNA: TGTGCCAGCAGCCGGCCAATTTCGGGTGGGGGCACTGAAGCTTTCTTT
J gene: TRBJ2-7; clone size: NA; D gene: NA; V gene: TRBV5-1; CDR3 protein: CASSLYPGAYEQYF; CDR3 DNA: TGCGCCAGCAGCTTGTACCCGGGAGCCTACGAGCAGTACTTC
J gene: TRBJ2-1; clone size: NA; D gene: NA; V gene: TRBV6-1; CDR3 protein: CASREGRVYNEQFF; CDR3 DNA: TGTGCCAGCAGGGAGGGCAGGGTCTACAATGAGCAGTTCTTC
J gene: TRBJ2-7; clone size: NA; D gene: NA; V gene: TRBV6-6; CDR3 protein: CASSYSREDYEQYF; CDR3 DNA: TGTGCCAGCAGTTATAGCAGGGAGGACTACGAGCAGTACTTC
J gene: TRBJ1-1; clone size: NA; D gene: NA; V gene: TRBV11-2; CDR3 protein: CASSLDGFLNTEAFF; CDR3 DNA: TGTGCCAGCAGTTTAGATGGGTTCCTTAACACTGAAGCTTTCTTT
J gene: TRBJ1-5; clone size: many; D gene: NA; V gene: TRBV7-2; CDR3 protein: CASSPGGGSYSNQPQHF; CDR3 DNA: TGTGCCAGCAGCCCGGGGGGAGGGAGCTATAGCAATCAGCCCCAGCATTTT
J gene: TRBJ2-1; clone size: few; D gene: NA; V gene: TRBV3-1; CDR3 protein: CASSQDWRIPVNEQFF; CDR3 DNA: TGTGCCAGCAGCCAAGATTGGCGGATTCCCGTTAATGAGCAGTTCTTC
J gene: TRBJ2-7; clone size: few; D gene: NA; V gene: TRBV5-6; CDR3 protein: CASSGDRDPRGEQYF; CDR3 DNA: TGTGCCAGCAGCGGAGACAGGGATCCCCGGGGGGAGCAGTACTTC
J gene: TRBJ1-2; clone size: few; D gene: NA; V gene: TRBV7-9; CDR3 protein: CASSSRDLAPNYGYTF; CDR3 DNA: TGTGCCAGCAGCTCCCGGGACCTAGCTCCCAACTATGGCTACACCTTC
J gene: TRBJ1-1; clone size: NA; D gene: TRBD1; V gene: TRBV4-1; CDR3 protein: CASSHSGTGDTEAFF; CDR3 DNA: TGCGCCAGCAGCCATAGTGGGACAGGGGACACTGAAGCTTTCTTT
J gene: TRBJ2-3; clone size: NA; D gene: TRBD1; V gene: TRBV6-6; CDR3 protein: CASSYSRQGPAPDTQYF; CDR3 DNA: TGTGCCAGCAGTTACTCCAGACAGGGGCCCGCCCCAGATACGCAGTATTTT
J gene: TRBJ2-5; clone size: NA; D gene: TRBD2; V gene: TRBV7-8; CDR3 protein: CASSSYGGGASETQYF; CDR3 DNA: TGTGCCAGCAGCTCCTATGGCGGGGGGGCCAGTGAGACCCAGTACTTC
J gene: TRBJ2-3; clone size: few; D gene: NA; V gene: TRBV28; CDR3 protein: CASSLAAGGPTEDTQYF; CDR3 DNA: TGTGCCAGCAGTTTAGCGGCCGGGGGACCTACTGAGGATACGCAGTATTTT
J gene: TRBJ2-7; clone size: few; D gene: NA; V gene: TRBV6-6; CDR3 protein: CASSYRVSLDEQYF; CDR3 DNA: TGTGCCAGCAGTTACAGGGTTAGCCTGGACGAGCAGTACTTC
J gene: TRBJ1-4; clone size: NA; D gene: NA; V gene: TRBV4-1; CDR3 protein: CASSQEGGSEKLFF; CDR3 DNA: TGCGCCAGCAGCCAAGAGGGGGGGAGCGAAAAACTGTTTTTT
J gene: TRBJ1-5; clone size: NA; D gene: NA; V gene: TRBV5-6; CDR3 protein: CASSLAGAVNQPQHF; CDR3 DNA: TGTGCCAGCAGCTTGGCCGGGGCCGTAAATCAGCCCCAGCATTTT
J gene: TRBJ1-5; clone size: NA; D gene: NA; V gene: TRBV2; CDR3 protein: CASSEPGLRQYSNQPQHF; CDR3 DNA: TGTGCCAGCAGTGAACCGGGCCTACGCCAGTATAGCAATCAGCCCCAGCATTTT